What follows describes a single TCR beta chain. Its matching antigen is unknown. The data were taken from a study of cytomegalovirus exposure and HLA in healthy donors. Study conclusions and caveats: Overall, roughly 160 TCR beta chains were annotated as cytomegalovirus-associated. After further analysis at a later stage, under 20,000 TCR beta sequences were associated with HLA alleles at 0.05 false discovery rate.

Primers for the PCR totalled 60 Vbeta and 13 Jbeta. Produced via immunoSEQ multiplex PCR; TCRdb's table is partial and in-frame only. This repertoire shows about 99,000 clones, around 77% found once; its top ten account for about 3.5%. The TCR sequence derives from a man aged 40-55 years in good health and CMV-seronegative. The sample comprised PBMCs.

DNA of the CDR3: TGTGCCAGCAGTGAAGGGGACAGGAACTATGGCTACACCTTC. It is translated as CASSEGDRNYGYTF. V is TRBV6-1 and J is TRBJ1-2, with TRBD1 identical over 8 bases. Germline CDR1 and CDR2: MNHNS and SASEGT. The J segment lost 2 bases and the V segment lost 1 base, leaving 0 bases of the junction unmatched. The CDR3 is 14 amino acids.